The 5 T cell receptor beta chains given below trace back to one sample, sequenced in a study of cytomegalovirus exposure and HLA in healthy donors. TCRdb's copy holds only in-frame clones and misses some; the assay was immunoSEQ multiplex PCR. Among approximately 200,000 clones listed, about 90% were seen once. Sequencing was performed on PBMCs. These receptors were collected from a woman aged 18-29 years in good health and CMV-seronegative.

CDR3 protein: CASSLRAGGWETQYF. The CDR3 DNA follows: TGTGCCAGCAGCTTGCGGGCCGGGGGGTGGGAGACCCAGTACTTC. The chain is built from TRBV25-1 and TRBJ2-5; 7 nucleotides match TRBD2. The CDR3 has 15 amino acids. Trimming took 6 bases from V and 5 from J; bases not matched to a gene: 12. Per the germline V gene, CDR1 is MGHDK and CDR2 is SYGVNS. Together with reference TRBV25-1 and TRBJ2-5, the CDR3 gives the full variable domain: EADIYQTPRYLVIGTGKKITLECSQTMGHDKMYWYQQDPGMELHLIHYSYGVNSTEKGDLSSESTVSRIRTEHFPLTLESARPSHTSQYLCASSLRAGGWETQYFGPGTRLLVL.

The V and J genes are TRBV30 and TRBJ2-2; possibly TRBD2 for D (6 bases). Deletions cut 3 bases from V and 7 bases from J, with 15 bases between. Germline V gene lookup returns CDR1 GTSNPN and CDR2 SVGIG (reference sequence). The CDR3 contains 14 residues. This CDR3 reads CAWSAWRVGGELFF. CDR3 DNA: TGTGCCTGGAGCGCCTGGAGGGTTGGCGGGGAGCTGTTTTTT.

The J gene is TRBJ2-6, the V gene TRBV4-3, with TRBD1 matching 7 bases. V trimming: 2 bases; J trimming: 1 base; junction bases outside the gene matches: 14. In germline, CDR1 is LGHNA, CDR2 YSLEER. The CDR3 has 20 amino acids. CDR3 sequence (DNA): TGCGCCAGCAGCCAAAGGGCCACAGGGGTAACGACGTCTGGGGCCAACGTCCTGACTTTC. This codes for CASSQRATGVTTSGANVLTF.

This chain uses TRBV5-1 with TRBJ1-2, with TRBD1 matching over 9 bases. Germline V lookup: CDR1 SGHRS, CDR2 YFSETQ. This CDR3 comprises 15 residues. The V gene end was trimmed by 4 bases and the J gene end by 6 bases; junction bases not matched to a gene: 10. The CDR3, as DNA: TGCGCCAGCAGCGTCACAGGGGGCGCCTGGAATGGCTACACCTTC. Translated: CASSVTGGAWNGYTF.

The count of this clone is one. The chain links TRBV7-9 to TRBJ2-1; D possibly corresponds to TRBD1 (6 bases). The ends were cut back, 2 bases at V and 7 bases at J, with 15 bases in the middle. The CDR3 covers 15 residues. Per the germline V gene, CDR1 is SEHNR and CDR2 is FQNEAQ (reference sequence). The CDR3 bases are TGTGCCAGCAGCTTATATCGGGATAGGGGGAATGAGCAGTTCTTC. This sequence encodes CASSLYRDRGNEQFF.